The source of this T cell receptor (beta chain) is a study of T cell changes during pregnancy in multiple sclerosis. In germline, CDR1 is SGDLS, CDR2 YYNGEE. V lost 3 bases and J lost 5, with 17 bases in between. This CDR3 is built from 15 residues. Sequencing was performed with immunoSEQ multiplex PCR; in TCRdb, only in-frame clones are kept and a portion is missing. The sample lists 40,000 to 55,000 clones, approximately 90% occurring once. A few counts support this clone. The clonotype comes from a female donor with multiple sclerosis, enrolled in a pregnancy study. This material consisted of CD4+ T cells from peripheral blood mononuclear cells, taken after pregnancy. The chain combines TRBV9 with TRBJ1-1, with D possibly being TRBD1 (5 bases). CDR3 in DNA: TGTGCCAGCAGCGCCCCTGGGGGGGTGCGGACTGAAGCTTTCTTT. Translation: CASSAPGGVRTEAFF.